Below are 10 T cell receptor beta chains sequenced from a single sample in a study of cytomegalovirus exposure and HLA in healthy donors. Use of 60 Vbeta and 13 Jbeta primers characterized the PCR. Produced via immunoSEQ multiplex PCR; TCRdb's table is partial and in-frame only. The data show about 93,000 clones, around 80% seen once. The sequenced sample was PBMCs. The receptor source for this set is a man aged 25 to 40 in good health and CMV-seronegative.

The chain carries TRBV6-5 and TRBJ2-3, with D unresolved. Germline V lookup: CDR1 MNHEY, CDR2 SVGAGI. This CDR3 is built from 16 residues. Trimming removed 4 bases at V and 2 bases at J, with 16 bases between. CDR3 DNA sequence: TGTGCCAGCAGTTTTCTTCCTCTAAGCACCACAGATACGCAGTATTTT. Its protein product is CASSFLPLSTTDTQYF.

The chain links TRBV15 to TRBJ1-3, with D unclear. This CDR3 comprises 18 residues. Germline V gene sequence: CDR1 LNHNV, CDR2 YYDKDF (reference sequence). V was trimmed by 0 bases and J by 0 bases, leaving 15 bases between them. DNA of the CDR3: TGTGCCACCAGCAGAGATGCGGTAGGCCGTTCCTCTGGAAACACCATATATTTT. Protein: CATSRDAVGRSSGNTIYF.

CDR3 sequence (DNA): TGTGCCAGCAGCTCCTATTTGGGCAGGGGTCCCTACAATGAGCAGTTCTTC. Residues: CASSSYLGRGPYNEQFF. The chain is built from TRBV13 and TRBJ2-1; a weak D match, TRBD1 (6 bases). CDR3 length: 17 residues. Trimming removed 4 bases at V and 2 bases at J, with 18 bases between. Germline loops: CDR1 PRHDT, CDR2 FYEKMQ (reference sequence).

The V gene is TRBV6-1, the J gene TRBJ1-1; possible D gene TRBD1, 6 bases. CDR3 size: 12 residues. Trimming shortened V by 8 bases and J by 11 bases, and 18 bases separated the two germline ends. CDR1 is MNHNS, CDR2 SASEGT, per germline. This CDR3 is CASRMNRAQAFF. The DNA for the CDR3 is TGTGCCAGCCGCATGAACAGGGCTCAGGCTTTCTTT.

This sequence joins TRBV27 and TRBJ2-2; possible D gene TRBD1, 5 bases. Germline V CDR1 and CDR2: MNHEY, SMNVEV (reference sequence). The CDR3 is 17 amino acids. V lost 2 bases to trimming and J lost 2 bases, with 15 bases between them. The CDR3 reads CASSLTGDVTNTGELFF. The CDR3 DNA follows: TGTGCCAGCAGTTTAACAGGAGATGTAACCAACACCGGGGAGCTGTTTTTT.

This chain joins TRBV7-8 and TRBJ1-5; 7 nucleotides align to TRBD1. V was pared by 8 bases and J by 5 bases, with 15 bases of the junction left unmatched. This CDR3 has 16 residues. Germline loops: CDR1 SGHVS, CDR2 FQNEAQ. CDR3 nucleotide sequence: TGTGCCAGCGGGGAGGCGGGACAGCCTCTTTATCAGCCCCAGCATTTT. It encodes CASGEAGQPLYQPQHF.

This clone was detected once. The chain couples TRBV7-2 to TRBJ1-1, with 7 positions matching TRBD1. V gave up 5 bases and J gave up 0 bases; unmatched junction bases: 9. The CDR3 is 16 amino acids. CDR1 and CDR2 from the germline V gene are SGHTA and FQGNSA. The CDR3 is CASSPRQGFMNTEAFF. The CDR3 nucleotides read TGTGCCAGCAGCCCCCGACAGGGATTCATGAACACTGAAGCTTTCTTT.

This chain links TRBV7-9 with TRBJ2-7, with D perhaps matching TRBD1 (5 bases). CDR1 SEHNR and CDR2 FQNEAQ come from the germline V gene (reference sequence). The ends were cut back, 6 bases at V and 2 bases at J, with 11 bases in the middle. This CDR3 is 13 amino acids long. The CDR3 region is CASSRGIPYEQYF. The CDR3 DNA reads TGTGCCAGCAGTAGGGGTATCCCCTACGAGCAGTACTTC.

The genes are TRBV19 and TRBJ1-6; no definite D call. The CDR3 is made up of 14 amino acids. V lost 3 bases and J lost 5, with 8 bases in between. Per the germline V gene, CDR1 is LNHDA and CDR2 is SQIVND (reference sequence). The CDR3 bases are TGTGCCAGTAGTATGGTACAGAATAATTCACCCCTCCACTTT. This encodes CASSMVQNNSPLHF.

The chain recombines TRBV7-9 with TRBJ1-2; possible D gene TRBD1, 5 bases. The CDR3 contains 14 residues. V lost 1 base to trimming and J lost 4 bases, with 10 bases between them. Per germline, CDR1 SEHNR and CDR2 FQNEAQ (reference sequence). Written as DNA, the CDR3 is TGTGCCAGCAGCTTAGTGGGGGGTAGCTATGGCTACACCTTC. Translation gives CASSLVGGSYGYTF.